This TCR beta chain was identified during a study of CD8+CD57+ T cells in acquired aplastic anemia. At the level of the study: Sorted CD4+ plus CD8+ cells gave DNA averaging roughly 3 ug. General study findings and limits: Over 25 shared CD8+ CDR3s appeared highly expressed within patients' immunodominant clones.

Genomic DNA templated the TCR beta VDJ and CDR3 profiling. TCRdb used MiXCR to reprocess the reads, holding one entry per CDR3 protein. The table records roughly 130,000 distinct CDR3 sequences, more than 40% of them present only once. This clonotype has at least ten counts. Antigen specificity is unknown. The V gene lost 10 bases and the J gene lost 0 bases, with 15 bases spanning the gap. CDR3 length: 14 residues. Per the germline V gene, CDR1 is MNHNS and CDR2 is SASEGT. This sequence originates from a human donor in good health, serving as a control. The sample taken for sequencing was sorted CD4+, CD8+, or CD8+CD57+ T cells (not recorded which) from PBMCs. This chain uses TRBV6-1 with TRBJ1-1, with no clear D. In DNA, the CDR3 is TGTGCCACCGAGAGTCGGACCCTGAACACTGAAGCTTTCTTT. This encodes CATESRTLNTEAFF.